The T cell receptor beta chain described here comes from a study of blood T cell repertoires in COVID-19. On the study more broadly: Italy, Spain and the United States were the sources of the convalescent and acute COVID-19 samples. In each case, the material was cDNA or gDNA derived from T cells, B-cell-depleted T cells, or PBMCs.

The CDR3 runs 15 residues. V lost 3 bases, J lost 7 bases, and 15 bases lay in between. The germline V gene has CDR1 LGHDT and CDR2 YNNKEL (reference sequence). Profiled with immunoSEQ multiplex PCR; TCRdb holds only in-frame clones, not every one. Of about 73,000 clones in the sample, approximately 80% were seen once. The chain is built from TRBV3-1 (or the pseudogene TRBV3-2) and TRBJ1-4; D perhaps matches TRBD1 (6 bases). Material for sequencing was peripheral blood. This TCR was recovered from a man of 80 years or more with active or convalescent COVID-19. CDR3 sequence: CASSQKQGIGEKLFF. The CDR3 DNA follows: TGTGCCAGCAGCCAGAAACAGGGTATTGGTGAAAAACTGTTTTTT.